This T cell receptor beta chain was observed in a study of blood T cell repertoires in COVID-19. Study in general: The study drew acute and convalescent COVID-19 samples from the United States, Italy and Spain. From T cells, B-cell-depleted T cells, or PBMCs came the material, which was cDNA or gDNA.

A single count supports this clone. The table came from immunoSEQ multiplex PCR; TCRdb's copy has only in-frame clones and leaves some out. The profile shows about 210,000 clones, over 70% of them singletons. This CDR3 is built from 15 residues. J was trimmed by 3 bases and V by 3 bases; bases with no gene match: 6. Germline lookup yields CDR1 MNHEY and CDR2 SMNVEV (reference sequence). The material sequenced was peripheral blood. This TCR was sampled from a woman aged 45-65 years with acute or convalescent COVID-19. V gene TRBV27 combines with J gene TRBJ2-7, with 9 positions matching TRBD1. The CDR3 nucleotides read TGTGCCAGCAGTTTCCGGACAGGGGTGGACTACGAGCAGTACTTC. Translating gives CASSFRTGVDYEQYF.